This T cell receptor (beta chain) was captured by sequencing in a study of T cell responses to AZD1222 COVID-19 vaccine. Study results and limitations: Only after the peak T cell response were repertoires sampled.

A remark on this clone: The antigen is unknown.

The CDR3 length is 16 residues. Germline CDR1 reads SGHRS; CDR2 reads YFSETQ. V shed 5 bases, J shed 8 bases, and the junction held 14 bases outside the gene matches. The table came from immunoSEQ multiplex PCR; TCRdb's copy has only in-frame clones and leaves some out. The sample includes about 120,000 clones, over 85% of them seen just once. The material sequenced was peripheral blood, taken on day 0 of AZD1222 vaccination. This receptor was identified in an adult in good health. This chain joins TRBV5-1 and TRBJ2-1; 9 nucleotides match TRBD2. The CDR3 DNA sequence: TGCGCCAGCAGTGGTTCCGGGACTAGCACTTTTGATGAGCAGTTCTTC. Translated: CASSGSGTSTFDEQFF.